The TCR beta chain under discussion was sequenced for a study of cytomegalovirus exposure and HLA in healthy donors. Study-wide findings and caveats: The listing of roughly 160 TCR beta chains classed them as cytomegalovirus-associated.

The PCR was carried out with 60 Vbeta primers and 13 Jbeta primers. The method was immunoSEQ multiplex PCR; TCRdb's version includes in-frame clones alone and lacks a portion of them. Of around 200,000 clones detected, about 80% appear once; the ten largest clones hold about 1.9%. A few counts support this clone. Its antigen is not known. Trimming pared 9 bases from V and 0 bases from J, leaving 15 bases between. The germline V gene has CDR1 SNHLY and CDR2 FYNNEI. This CDR3 spans 16 amino acids. This receptor was taken from a woman younger than 45 in good health and CMV-seropositive. The sequencing input was PBMCs. The J gene is TRBJ2-6, the V gene TRBV2; TRBD1 might be the D (5 bases). CDR3 DNA: TGTGCCAGAGGGGCGCCCTCATCCTCTGGGGCCAACGTCCTGACTTTC. Its protein product is CARGAPSSSGANVLTF.